The rows below give T cell receptor beta chains drawn from one sample of a study of blood T cell repertoires in COVID-19. Clones were read by immunoSEQ multiplex PCR, and TCRdb kept only the in-frame ones, dropping some. The table lists roughly 39,000 clones, 75% to 85% of them singletons. Sequenced sample: peripheral blood. The source of these receptors is a man aged 70-80 years with acute or convalescent COVID-19. CDR3s include the opening cysteine and the closing phenylalanine or tryptophan. The D gene is left open where the match is weak. Clone size is shown for a subset of rows, as once, few, many or a class of expanded clone.

cdr3_aa: CASSPLNSANEKLFF
cdr3_nt: TGTGCCAGCTCACCTCTGAACAGTGCTAATGAAAAACTGTTTTTT
d_call: NA
j_call: TRBJ1-4
v_call: TRBV18
clone_size: NA

cdr3_aa: CASSIQYKYEQYF
cdr3_nt: TGTGCCAGTAGTATCCAGTACAAGTACGAGCAGTACTTC
d_call: NA
j_call: TRBJ2-7
v_call: TRBV19
clone_size: NA

cdr3_aa: CASSPTGQGIATGANVLTF
cdr3_nt: TGTGCCAGTAGTCCAACGGGACAGGGTATCGCGACTGGGGCCAACGTCCTGACTTTC
d_call: TRBD1
j_call: TRBJ2-6
v_call: TRBV19
clone_size: NA

cdr3_aa: CASSLTLGNTIYF
cdr3_nt: TGTGCCAGCAGTCTAACGCTCGGAAACACCATATATTTT
d_call: NA
j_call: TRBJ1-3
v_call: TRBV27
clone_size: NA

cdr3_aa: CASSLAAGGPLEQYF
cdr3_nt: TGTGCCAGCAGCTTGGCAGCGGGAGGGCCTCTTGAGCAGTACTTC
d_call: TRBD2
j_call: TRBJ2-7
v_call: TRBV9
clone_size: medium-sized

cdr3_aa: CASSFQRDLSSYEQYF
cdr3_nt: TGTGCCAGCAGTTTCCAGCGGGACCTCTCCTCCTACGAGCAGTACTTC
d_call: TRBD2
j_call: TRBJ2-7
v_call: TRBV27
clone_size: NA

cdr3_aa: CASSLVGLAVPYEQYF
cdr3_nt: TGTGCCAGCAGCTTGGTAGGTCTAGCGGTTCCCTACGAGCAGTACTTC
d_call: TRBD2
j_call: TRBJ2-7
v_call: TRBV5-4
clone_size: NA

cdr3_aa: CASSSSGRASGELFF
cdr3_nt: TGTGCCAGCAGCTCTAGCGGGAGGGCCTCCGGGGAGCTGTTTTTT
d_call: TRBD2
j_call: TRBJ2-2
v_call: TRBV5-4
clone_size: NA

cdr3_aa: CASSSGTPTGELFF
cdr3_nt: TGTGCCAGCAGTTCCGGGACACCCACCGGGGAGCTGTTTTTT
d_call: NA
j_call: TRBJ2-2
v_call: TRBV28
clone_size: many

cdr3_aa: CASSITPGTNEKLFF
cdr3_nt: TGTGCCAGCAGCATCACCCCCGGGACTAATGAAAAACTGTTTTTT
d_call: NA
j_call: TRBJ1-4
v_call: TRBV11-2
clone_size: NA

cdr3_aa: CASSVAGSGRLYEQYF
cdr3_nt: TGTGCCAGCAGCGTAGCGGGTAGCGGGAGGTTATACGAGCAGTACTTC
d_call: TRBD2
j_call: TRBJ2-7
v_call: TRBV9
clone_size: NA

cdr3_aa: CASEVGGRTGELFF
cdr3_nt: TGTGCCAGCGAGGTGGGGGGTCGCACCGGGGAGCTGTTTTTT
d_call: NA
j_call: TRBJ2-2
v_call: TRBV5-4
clone_size: once